This entry lists 7 T cell receptor beta chains sequenced from one sample in a study of identical twins (TCRdb year 2016). The method was 5' RACE. Sequenced using an Illumina HiSeq 2000. TCRdb reran the public reads through fastp at Q25 and MiXCR, keeping productive beta chains. Each entry is one CDR3 protein sequence, shown with its most common DNA and genes. This sample lists 750,000 to 950,000 distinct CDR3 sequences; more than 9% were detected once. Roughly 1.6% of the sample goes to the ten largest clones. In addition, the sample was reused for a study of yellow fever vaccine responses in identical twins.

Input material: PBMCs. These TCRs come from a woman between 18 and 29 years old in good health.

The rearrangement links TRBV5-8 to TRBJ2-7; 8 nucleotides agree with TRBD2. This CDR3 contains 15 residues. V lost 2 bases and J lost 0; bases outside the gene matches: 4. Germline V gene lookup returns CDR1 SGHTS and CDR2 YDEGEE. CDR3 sequence (DNA): TGTGCCAGCAGCTTCCTCAGCGGGAGCTCCTACGAGCAGTACTTC. Translation gives CASSFLSGSSYEQYF.

This clonotype appeared a few times. The chain carries TRBV4-2 and TRBJ2-7; 13 bases align to TRBD2. This CDR3 has 20 amino acids. Per germline, CDR1 LGHNA and CDR2 YNFKEQ. V lost 2 bases to trimming and J lost 5 bases; unmatched junction nucleotides: 18. CDR3 in amino acids: CASSQRVAGTSGTEWDEQYF. The CDR3 DNA follows: TGTGCCAGCAGCCAAAGGGTAGCTGGGACTAGCGGGACCGAATGGGACGAGCAGTACTTC.

The chain has TRBV7-9 and TRBJ2-5, with D unclear. Germline V CDR1 and CDR2: SEHNR, FQNEAQ (reference sequence). V lost 11 bases to trimming and J lost 6 bases, with 19 bases between them. The CDR3 runs 13 residues. The CDR3 DNA sequence: TGTGCCGTAGAGGCTACTGTTAGAAAGACCCAGTACTTC. It codes for CAVEATVRKTQYF. Based on the CDR3 plus reference TRBV7-9 and TRBJ2-5, the full variable domain is DTGVSQNPRHKITKRGQNVTFRCDPISEHNRLYWYRQTLGQGPEFLTYFQNEAQLEKSRLLSDRFSAERPKGSFSTLEIQRTEQGDSAMYLCAVEATVRKTQYFGPGTRLLVL.

The rearrangement uses TRBV29-1 and TRBJ2-4; D is possibly TRBD1 (6 bases). This CDR3 contains 15 residues. The germline V gene has CDR1 SQVTM and CDR2 ANQGSEA. The V and J ends lost 2 bases and 7 bases respectively, with 18 bases between them. This CDR3 reads CSVESGAGAGNIQYF. The CDR3 nucleotides read TGCAGCGTTGAATCTGGGGCAGGGGCCGGGAACATTCAGTACTTC.

The sample holds a few counts of this clonotype. V and J are TRBV12-3 or TRBV12-4 and TRBJ2-1; 7 bases are a match to TRBD1. The CDR3 length is 12 residues. V lost 3 bases and J lost 10; bases outside the gene matches: 3. The CDR3 loop reads CASSFGTVEQFF. The CDR3 DNA reads TGTGCCAGCAGTTTCGGGACAGTAGAGCAGTTCTTC.

V usage is TRBV2 and J usage is TRBJ2-3; D unresolved. Germline lookup yields CDR1 SNHLY and CDR2 FYNNEI. Trimming pared 5 bases from V and 0 bases from J, leaving 12 bases between. This CDR3 comprises 15 residues. CDR3 DNA sequence: TGTGCCAGCAGTCAAGGTGTACTGAGCACAGATACGCAGTATTTT. Translating gives CASSQGVLSTDTQYF.

This clonotype was seen only a few times. The chain has TRBV3-1 and TRBJ2-7; TRBD1 might be the D (6 bases). Trimming shortened V by 4 bases and J by 3 bases, and 10 bases separated the two germline ends. The CDR3 spans 13 residues. Germline assignment: CDR1 LGHDT and CDR2 YNNKEL (reference sequence). The CDR3 DNA is TGTGCCAGCAGCCCCCGGGACATCTACGAGCAGTACTTC. It encodes CASSPRDIYEQYF.